This section outlines one TCR beta chain sequence together with its context. Its target antigen remains unknown. No base-level quality is on record; no much larger clone is a single base apart. The data were obtained in a study of cytomegalovirus exposure and HLA in healthy donors (dated by TCRdb to about 2017). With regard to the full study: According to an earlier analysis of a few hundred of the donors, 150 million to 200 million T cells yielded 95 million to 140 million unique TCR beta sequences and less than 300 Gb of sequence data. Roughly 300 gigabases of sequencing data and approximately 84 million unique TCR sequences were included in an early release covering several hundred HLA-typed donors. Among the roughly 430 genotyped donors, approximately 82% belonged to the genetic ancestry cluster associated with self-reported Caucasian donors. The study was designed to test whether signatures of past pathogen exposure could be identified by cataloging public T cell receptors. The study used immunosequencing to profile the T cell repertoires of approximately 690 subjects and linked those repertoires to cytomegalovirus serostatus. Along with the roughly 700-subject first cohort, a separate validation cohort of roughly 110 different subjects was used. The study combined high-throughput TCR immunosequencing, statistical association of individual TCRs with disease status, and machine learning to predict cytomegalovirus infection status. To study patterns of TCR occurrence, a later analysis re-analyzed previously published TCR beta repertoires from 550 to 800 donors and added high-resolution HLA genotyping. The later analysis used no new phenotypic data to find candidate immune exposures, relying instead on TCR beta sequences and their occurrence across donors. An earlier analysis of a few hundred of the donors applied high-throughput TCR beta sequencing to assess whether each TCR beta V gene segment acted as functional or pseudogenic. Donor age, sex, ethnicity and CMV serostatus were compiled together with the repertoire data. A later genetic analysis used genome-wide SNP genotypes for about 55% of the 666 donors, treating that subset as a discovery cohort. All discovery cohort repertoires had been generated using a single sequencing platform. Class I and class II HLA loci were covered by the typing at four-digit resolution. The number of typed donors differed by locus: roughly 629-640 for A, B, C, DRB1 and DQB1; roughly 510 for DQA1; about 600 for DPA1; and about 450 for DPB1. Roughly five DR-DQ haplotypes were handled as single units for association and clustering because linkage in the cohort was strong. On average, about 200,000 unique TCR beta nucleotide sequences were sequenced per donor among fewer than 500 genotyped donors of the cohort, with about 19% of those sequences being non-productive. Overall study results and their limits: A later analysis associated 17,000 or so TCR beta sequences with specific HLA alleles at a false discovery rate of 0.05. A later analysis found that HLA-associated TCR beta chains were more clonally expanded and had lower generation probabilities than equally common non-associated chains. Because counts were too low, 15 to 20 rarely observed V segments, including chromosome 9 orphons, were left out of the earlier analysis of about 500 of the donors. In a later genetic analysis, fewer N-insertions in productive TCRs were reported among donors in an Asian-associated ancestry cluster than the 666-donor mean. Several of the top co-occurrence clusters appeared to be linked to parvovirus B19, influenza, CMV and Epstein-Barr virus, according to a later analysis. It was suggested by the authors that the approach could potentially be generalized to other disease states and immunological phenotypes. When HLA alleles, especially DR and DQ, strongly co-occurred, TCR associations were difficult to assign to individual alleles. Across donors, most TCR sequences were observed very rarely, whereas some public TCRs were present in many individuals. The only immune exposure information available for the cohort was CMV serostatus. In a later analysis, most CMV-associated TCR beta chains were found to appear HLA-restricted, with HLA associations seemingly driven largely by CMV exposure. A group of highly shared sequence variants was considered likely to be a technical artifact of the sequencing pipeline. An earlier analysis of some 560 of the donors showed that most TCR beta V segments appeared in productive rearrangements either about 87% or about 30% of the time, which broadly matched IMGT annotations. Cytomegalovirus status was reported to be diagnosed by the classifier with high specificity and sensitivity in both the original and validation cohorts. Because HLA typing was missing for some donors at each locus, association tests included only the typed subset. In a later analysis, TCR association rates were found to vary across HLA loci, with the most associated TCRs seen for DRB1 alleles and the fewest for HLA-C alleles. In vitro tests confirmed that a few of the cytomegalovirus-associated TCR beta chains recognize cytomegalovirus antigens. The study gave a list of under 200 TCR beta chains associated with cytomegalovirus. Linkage disequilibrium might explain the correlated functional status among segregating V segments, but an unknown experimental factor could not be excluded. Because the 87-base-pair reads could not distinguish some IMGT-functional V segments, including TRBV6-2 and TRBV6-3, those segments were excluded. Presence/absence analyses assumed roughly uniform sequencing depth across donors, an assumption that may not hold. This cohort had only TCR beta chains sequenced, and the lack of alpha or paired-chain data limited which features could be detected. A further reported finding was that TCR beta sequences accurately predicted the HLA-A and HLA-B alleles for most subjects in the first cohort. A later genetic analysis associated a missense DCLRE1C variant with V-gene and J-gene trimming of TCR beta chains, and an independent cohort replicated the association.

Library preparation used the immunoSEQ multiplex PCR assay. The multiplex PCR relied on a mix of 60 forward primers for TCR Vbeta segments and 13 reverse primers for TCR Jbeta segments. The CDR3 region of rearranged TCR beta genes was amplified from genomic DNA by a multiplex PCR assay. The amplified TCR beta libraries were sequenced on the Illumina HiSeq System as 87-base-pair reads. On the study's bioinformatics: Across the 500 to 750 repertoires, a later analysis counted roughly 84 million unique TCR beta chains, roughly 11 million of which were shared by at least two donors. To remove PCR and sequencing errors, raw reads were error-corrected and collapsed into unique sequences using a nearest-neighbor algorithm that merged closely related sequences. Alignment of CDR3 sequences to IMGT reference sequences was used to assign V, D and J gene segments. For a sequence to be retained, a match of at least six nucleotides to both a V gene segment and a J gene segment was required. Rearrangements were classified as productive when the CDR3 lacked stop codons and remained in frame with V and J, and all other rearrangements were classified as non-productive. CDR3 was defined by IMGT convention, running from the second conserved V-encoded cysteine to the conserved J-encoded phenylalanine. Sequences without an unambiguous match to a single V gene segment were excluded from the earlier analysis of about 630 of the donors. An earlier analysis of a few hundred of the donors classified V segments as functional when productive rearrangements were above 56.7% and as segregating when the standard deviation between donors was above 5%. To diagnose cytomegalovirus status from the catalog of TCR beta chain sequences, a statistical classification framework was built. In a later analysis, TCR nucleotide sequences were compared against IMGT/GENE-DB human TR gene sequences so that V and J genes could be assigned. In a later analysis, CDR3 sequences and most-parsimonious VDJ recombination scenarios were assigned using the TCRdist pipeline. In a later analysis, every TCR beta chain was defined by the combination of its CDR3 amino acid sequence and its V-gene family, and reads without a unique V-gene family were dropped. As a way to deal with suspected cross-contamination and a sequencing artifact, a later analysis dropped hundreds of nucleotide sequences that were highly shared and had low generation probability. In a later analysis, a clonal expansion index for each public chain was calculated from normalized within-repertoire ranks of inferred template counts. In a later analysis, generation probabilities were computed with a VDJ recombination model fitted to out-of-frame rearrangements, and the resulting probabilities were checked against IGoR. Hypergeometric tests were used in a later analysis to score TCR-TCR, TCR-HLA and TCR-CMV co-occurrence, with a repertoire-size bias correction applied to the TCR pairs. False discovery rates were estimated in a later analysis by permuting HLA or CMV assignments 20 times. A later analysis grouped co-occurring TCRs with DBSCAN, adding TCRdist sequence similarity when clustering within HLA-allele-positive subsets. Repertoires with fewer than 30,000 or more than 120,000 public chains, plus five repertoires with anomalous nucleotide sharing, were excluded from co-occurrence clustering. This immuneACCESS table, as held by TCRdb, lists in-frame sequences with V and J called but not all clones. Of the missing ones, under half trace to an unresolved V gene in checked studies; the others have no known cause. V, J and clone size are those of that table, while D and trimming were read from the DNA. Recorded for this sample are roughly 200,000 clones; 70% to 80% of them occurred a single time. The ten top clones hold roughly 2.8% of the sample.

The cohort was made up of 500 to 800 healthy bone marrow donors. All cohort members were sampled while nominally healthy, although unrecorded immune exposures were likely present. The donor was CMV seronegative and belonged to the group of 352 seronegative cohort members. Every donor gave a peripheral blood sample, and the peripheral blood mononuclear cells from that sample were used for TCR beta sequencing. The Qiagen DNeasy Blood Extraction Kit was used to extract genomic DNA from the blood cell samples. Taken from the germline V gene, the CDR1 and CDR2 loops are SGDLS and YYNGEE. Trimmed from V: 0 bases; trimmed from J: 7 bases; junction bases lacking a gene match: 9. Reading from cysteine to phenylalanine, the CDR3 counts 16 amino acids. Only the CDR3 DNA stays, 48 bases, in frame from base 1.

This sequence originates from a male donor in good health and CMV-seronegative. The rearrangement combines TRBV9 with TRBJ2-2; TRBD2 matches 7 bases in the middle. The sequenced sample was PBMCs. This receptor carries the CDR3 CASSVGGSGVGGELFF. Here is the DNA: TGTGCCAGCAGCGTAGGCGGGAGTGGGGTAGGCGGGGAGCTGTTTTTT.